This TCR beta chain was identified in a study of T cells in narcolepsy. Study details: Healthy controls were enrolled alongside patients with narcolepsy type 1 or type 2.

Overall study results and limits: Autoreactive HCRT-specific and TRIB2-specific clonotypes were marked in same-patient CSF-versus-blood CD4+ comparisons. Autoreactive clonotypes reportedly recurred in blood of same and different patients, not controls.

The repertoire was sequenced with immunoSEQ multiplex PCR; TCRdb's copy has only in-frame clones and lacks some. In the table there are about 34,000 clones, roughly 86% of which are singletons. The CDR3 runs 17 residues. For this clone: Antigen unknown.

This sequence originates from a human donor in good health. The chain employs TRBV21-1 and TRBJ1-2. TRBV21-1 is deemed a pseudogene. The specimen sequenced was memory (CD45RA-) CD4+ T cells from blood. This CDR3 is CASSPLTRNGFNYGYTF. The DNA of the CDR3 is TGTGCCAGCAGCCCACTCACTAGGAACGGGTTTAACTATGGCTACACCTTC.